Shown below are 5 T cell receptor beta chains from a single sample sequenced in a study of cytomegalovirus exposure and HLA in healthy donors. The PCR employed 60 Vbeta primers together with 13 Jbeta primers. Here immunoSEQ multiplex PCR was the method, and the copy in TCRdb shows in-frame clones only, minus some. The table lists 150,000 or so clones, around 80% of them singletons. The sequenced sample was PBMCs. These receptor sequences come from a man aged 45 to 65 in good health and CMV-seronegative.

DNA for the CDR3: TGTGCCAGCAGTGACGGGACAGCTTATGGCTACACCTTC. This encodes CASSDGTAYGYTF. V and J are TRBV25-1 and TRBJ1-2; 7 nucleotides match TRBD1. V shed 3 bases, J shed 5 bases, and the junction held 3 bases outside the gene matches. This CDR3 comprises 13 residues. Looked up from germline, CDR1 is MGHDK and CDR2 is SYGVNS.

This clone was found once. The chain links TRBV14 to TRBJ2-3; D possibly corresponds to TRBD2 (5 bases). V was clipped by 0 bases and J by 7 bases, with 8 bases between them. Germline V gene sequence: CDR1 SGHDN, CDR2 FVKESK. This CDR3 is 13 amino acids long. The CDR3 DNA sequence: TGTGCCAGCAGCCAAGAGTCGGGAAATACGCAGTATTTT. Amino acids: CASSQESGNTQYF.

The chain carries TRBV27 and TRBJ2-5; the D gene is possibly TRBD2 (5 bases). In germline, CDR1 is MNHEY, CDR2 SMNVEV (reference sequence). The CDR3 length is 16 residues. The germline V and J ends were trimmed by 5 bases and 1 base, with 17 bases remaining between them. CDR3 nucleotide sequence: TGTGCCAGCAGTCTGCGGGCCCCTTTAGTCCAAGAGACCCAGTACTTC. Translating gives CASSLRAPLVQETQYF.

The rearrangement links TRBV20-1 to TRBJ2-1; D gene ambiguous. Per the germline V gene, CDR1 is DFQATT and CDR2 is SNEGSKA (reference sequence). With 1 base removed from V and 8 bases from J, the gap between germline ends came to 6 bases. The length of the CDR3 is 11 residues. CDR3 in amino acids: CSARAVDEQFF. For the CDR3, the DNA is TGCAGTGCTAGAGCGGTCGATGAGCAGTTCTTC.

This clone has just one count. CDR3 DNA sequence: TGTGCCAGCAGTGAAGGGACAGGGAACTATGGCTACACCTTC. It is translated as CASSEGTGNYGYTF. The chain is built from TRBV6-1 and TRBJ1-2, with 8 bases fitting TRBD1. The CDR3 consists of 14 residues. V was clipped by 1 base and J by 2 bases; unmatched bases: 0. The germline V gene encodes CDR1 MNHNS and CDR2 SASEGT.